This T cell receptor beta chain comes out of a study of blood T cell repertoires in COVID-19. Profiling relied on immunoSEQ multiplex PCR, and the TCRdb table lists in-frame clones only, not all of them. Seen here are 200,000 to 300,000 clones, nearly 90% observed once, and the top ten hold 3.5% to 4.5%. V dropped 0 bases and J dropped 0 bases, with 10 bases sitting between them. The length of the CDR3 is 16 residues. From germline, CDR1 is SGDLS and CDR2 YYNGEE. V and J are TRBV9 and TRBJ1-3; D unresolved. The sequencing input was PBMCs or T cells enriched from blood (not recorded which). The clonotype comes from a woman aged 25 to 39 with acute COVID-19. CDR3 DNA sequence: TGTGCCAGCAGCGTAGGACACCTGGACTCTGGAAACACCATATATTTT. The encoded protein is CASSVGHLDSGNTIYF.